This T cell receptor beta chain was profiled in a study of naive and memory T cell subsets. Trimming left V 4 bases short and J 0 bases short, with 11 bases between. The CDR3 runs to 15 residues. Germline assignment: CDR1 SGHAT and CDR2 FQNNGV. Four PCR rounds used nested alpha and beta constant region primers plus the SP2 primer. Alpha and beta constant region primers primed reverse transcription for blood and skin samples. TCRdb reprocessed the 5' RACE reads via MiXCR and lists one record per CDR3 protein. The sample has roughly 60,000 distinct CDR3 sequences; around 7.7% are singletons. This clonotype was observed at least ten times. Its antigen is not identified. A UMI-containing oligonucleotide was joined by 3' ligation to the TCR cDNA template. Adult healthy volunteers gave 2.5 ml peripheral blood for whole-blood RNA. Cells were not sorted; total RNA input targeted about 1 to 1000 ng. Findings and limits, study-wide: The RNA method is potentially sensitive to activation and differentiation changes.

The chain carries TRBV11-2 and TRBJ2-3; the D is unclear. The sequence was obtained from a male donor in good health. The CDR3 DNA sequence: TGTGCCAGCAGCTCCTATCCCCCTAGCACAGATACGCAGTATTTT. It codes for CASSSYPPSTDTQYF.